What follows describes a single T cell receptor (beta chain). What it recognizes is unknown. Additional DNA sequences in this sample encode the identical CDR3. This sample was included in a study of shared clonotypes between healthy human individuals. Study context: There were three CD4 naive, three CD4 memory, two CD8 naive and one CD8 memory plates per donor.

From germline, CDR1 is SGHTA and CDR2 FQGNSA. The CDR3 extends over 14 amino acids. The ends were cut back, 2 bases at V and 2 bases at J, with 10 bases in the middle. TCRdb keeps only in-frame clones here, not all; method: immunoSEQ multiplex PCR. The profile shows about 2.3 million clones, approximately 90% of them singletons. Study-level results: Sorted-subset sequencing was shown by rarefaction to be incomplete despite large depth. Naive subsets generally exceeded memory subsets in estimated richness. Generation probability values for non-shared clonotypes were lower than those for clonotypes shared by all four donors.

The V and J genes are TRBV7-2 and TRBJ2-7; D uncertain. Sequencing was performed on naive CD4+ T cells from PBMCs. Subset defined: CD45RA+ positively selected. The clonotype originates from a man between 18 and 29 years old in good health. Some clones in this sample may be carry-over from other donors' samples. The CDR3, as DNA: TGTGCCAGCAGCTTAAAAGGTCTGACCTACGAGCAGTACTTC. It yields the protein CASSLKGLTYEQYF.